This T cell receptor (beta chain) was sequenced for a study of T-cell reconstitution after alpha-beta-depleted transplantation in children. General observations from the study: The origin of high day-60 TCRbeta diversity in some patients lay in surviving recipient T cells and thymic progenitors.

Unique molecular identifiers were incorporated when the TCRbeta library was constructed. TCRdb used MiXCR to reprocess the PCR reads, holding one entry per CDR3 protein. The sample carries about 60,000 distinct CDR3 sequences, about 40% recorded once. This clonotype has more than one count but fewer than ten. What it recognizes is unknown. The specimen comprised PBMCs, mostly from graft donor cells, sampled 360 days after TCRalphabeta/CD19-depleted stem cell transplant. The receptor was derived from a male patient aged 10 to 17 who had a stem cell transplant for acute lymphoblastic leukemia, so the T cells may come from the graft donor.

Here the CDR3 reads CSARGKGGFSGNTIYF. Here the CDR3 DNA reads TGCAGTGCTAGAGGCAAGGGGGGCTTCTCTGGAAACACCATATATTTT. V usage is TRBV20-1 and J usage is TRBJ1-3; a possible D gene is TRBD1 (6 bases). The germline V gene encodes CDR1 DFQATT and CDR2 SNEGSKA (reference sequence). CDR3 length equals 16 residues. V gave up 1 base and J gave up 0 bases, with 13 bases separating them.